Each of the 9 T cell receptor beta chains below was sequenced from the same sample in a study of T cells in Graves' hyperthyroidism and ophthalmopathy. Amplification of TCR beta CDR3 regions was performed using RNA transcripts as template. Using the HTBI primer set, a first-round RT-PCR was run on the TCR CDR3. TCRdb re-derived calls from the multiplex PCR reads in MiXCR, one entry per CDR3 protein. The repertoire holds roughly 560,000 distinct CDR3 sequences, with about 15% as singletons. Specimen: blood. These receptors were taken from a woman between 35 and 50 years old with Graves' ophthalmopathy.

The CDR3 is CASSGSYPGTRYEQYF. In nucleotides, the CDR3 is TGTGCCAGCAGTGGGTCTTACCCGGGGACTCGATACGAGCAGTACTTC. The chain uses TRBV25-1 and TRBJ2-7; D may be TRBD2 (6 bases). Looked up from germline, CDR1 is MGHDK and CDR2 is SYGVNS. The CDR3 covers 16 residues. V shed 4 bases and J shed 4 bases, with 20 bases lying between them.

This clonotype appeared many times. J is TRBJ1-2 and V is TRBV6-1; 7 nucleotides match TRBD1. The ends lost 6 bases at V and 0 bases at J; junction bases unmatched: 4. This CDR3 region has 14 residues. Germline CDR1 and CDR2: MNHNS and SASEGT. CDR3 sequence: CASRTGTANYGYTF. CDR3 DNA: TGTGCCAGCAGAACCGGGACAGCTAACTATGGCTACACCTTC.

This clonotype was picked up many times. The chain recombines TRBV29-1 with TRBJ2-7; 9 positions agree with TRBD1. J gave up 4 bases and V 4 bases, and 8 bases lay outside the gene matches. The CDR3 runs 14 residues. CDR1 is SQVTM, CDR2 ANQGSEA, per germline. In nucleotides, the CDR3 is TGCAGCGTTGGATTGGGACAGGGTGTATACGAGCAGTACTTC. Translated: CSVGLGQGVYEQYF.

This clonotype was counted at least ten times. The chain links TRBV27 to TRBJ1-2; D uncertain. The CDR3 contains 13 residues. Trimming shortened V by 3 bases and J by 2 bases, and 7 bases separated the two germline ends. Germline V lookup: CDR1 MNHEY, CDR2 SMNVEV (reference sequence). The CDR3 nucleotides read TGTGCCAGCAGTTTCCAGAGGAACTATGGCTACACCTTC. Encoded protein: CASSFQRNYGYTF.

J is TRBJ1-2 and V is TRBV27; no clear D gene. Germline values: CDR1 MNHEY, CDR2 SMNVEV (reference sequence). This CDR3 has 17 residues. V dropped 5 bases and J dropped 4 bases, with 23 bases sitting between them. The CDR3 region has the DNA TGTGCCAGCAGTGCGTTAGGGAGTTTGGGTTTGAGCTATGGCTACACCTTC. It translates to CASSALGSLGLSYGYTF.

At least ten counts were recorded for this clonotype. The chain couples TRBV12-3 or TRBV12-4 to TRBJ2-7; TRBD2 matches 8 bases. CDR3 length equals 14 residues. The junction had 7 bases not matched to a gene; V was cut back by 3 bases and J by 6 bases. The CDR3 region has the DNA TGTGCCAGCAGTTTCGGGGGGGGGCTCGTCGAGCAGTACTTC. It encodes CASSFGGGLVEQYF.

This clonotype was seen at least ten times. V gene TRBV10-2 combines with J gene TRBJ2-7; D uncertain. V lost 7 bases to trimming and J lost 3 bases, with 13 bases between them. The V gene's germline CDR1 is WSHSY and CDR2 SAAADI. The CDR3 has 13 amino acids. The CDR3 nucleotides read TGCGCCAGCACCTTCGGCGTAGGCTACGAGCAGTACTTC. Translating it yields CASTFGVGYEQYF.

This clonotype has a count of ten or more. The V and J genes are TRBV27 and TRBJ2-7; D is undetermined. V lost 0 bases to trimming and J lost 6 bases, with 9 bases between them. CDR3 length equals 13 residues. CDR1 and CDR2 (germline): MNHEY, SMNVEV (reference sequence). The CDR3 loop reads CASSLSRTSEQYF. In DNA, the CDR3 is TGTGCCAGCAGTTTATCTCGGACGAGCGAGCAGTACTTC.

This clonotype was counted many times. V is TRBV30 and J is TRBJ1-1, with D possibly TRBD1 on 5 matching bases. The CDR3 sequence is 13 residues long. In germline, CDR1 is GTSNPN, CDR2 SVGIG (reference sequence). V gave up 0 bases and J gave up 11 bases, with 16 bases separating them. The CDR3 region is CAWSVQGVAGAFF. The CDR3 region has the DNA TGTGCCTGGAGTGTACAAGGGGTCGCGGGGGCTTTCTTT.